A single T cell receptor beta chain is shown here with its context. Only a few counts were recorded for this clonotype. Its antigen target is currently unknown. No much larger clonotype is one base removed from it; base qualities were not supplied. Trimmed from V: 5 bases; trimmed from J: 4 bases; junction bases lacking a gene match: 10. From the germline V gene, CDR1 is MNHNS and CDR2 is SASEGT. The cysteine opens and the phenylalanine closes a CDR3 of 19 amino acids. The DNA shown is the 57-base CDR3, in frame from base 1. The treatment or condition label of this sample denotes: in vitro stimulation with specific CMV peptide epitopes to enrich CMV-specific T cells. This entry belongs to a study of T cell repertoires in cytomegalovirus infection (dated 2019 in TCRdb). About the investigation overall: The peptide stimulations were aimed at well-studied HLA-B-restricted epitopes as well as recently identified HLA-C-restricted CMV epitopes, whose presentation resists viral immunomodulation. Donor HLA type was relevant to the analysis, because carriage of CMV infection together with the matching HLA type was indicated by public TCR beta signatures.

Overall study results and their limits: Carriers of CMV infection plus the relevant HLA type were discriminated by the cumulative frequency of public TCR beta family members in the study cohort and in an independent approximately 350-donor cohort. The ex vivo response was dominated by HLA-C-restricted CMV-specific TCR beta clonotypes, and the single most frequent clonotype in two of eight donors was supplied by these HLA-C-restricted clonotypes.

The sample was run on an Illumina HiSeq 1500. Starting from the raw public reads, TCRdb applied fastp trimming at Q25, assembled clones with MiXCR and retained in-frame beta chains. All rows with the same CDR3 protein become a single entry with the most common DNA and genes. The sample table lists some 920,000 distinct CDR3 sequences, around 31% of them with a count of one. The top ten clones comprise over 12% of the sample. This TCR came from a human donor in good health (CMV status not recorded). Some clones in this sample may be carry-over from other donors' samples. Here the sequenced sample was cultured CD8+ T cells from PBMCs, taken from culture after CMV antigen stimulation. The sequence is built from TRBV6-1 and TRBJ2-6; TRBD2 agrees with 14 junctional bases. The sequenced DNA is TGTGCCAGCAGTACCACGACTAGCGGGGGGGCTTTGGGGGCCAACGTCCTGACTTTC. Its protein is CASSTTTSGGALGANVLTF.